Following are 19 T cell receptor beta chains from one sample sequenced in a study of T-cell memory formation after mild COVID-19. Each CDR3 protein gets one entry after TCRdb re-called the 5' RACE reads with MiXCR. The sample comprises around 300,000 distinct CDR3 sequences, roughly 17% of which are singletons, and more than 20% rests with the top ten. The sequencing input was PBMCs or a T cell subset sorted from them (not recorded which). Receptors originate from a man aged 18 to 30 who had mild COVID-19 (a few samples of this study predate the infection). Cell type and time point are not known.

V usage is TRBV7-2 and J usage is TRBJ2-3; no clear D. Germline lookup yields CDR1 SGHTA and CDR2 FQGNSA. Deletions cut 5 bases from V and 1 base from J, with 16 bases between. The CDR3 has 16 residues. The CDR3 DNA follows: TGTGCCAGCAGCGCGATTGGTTTTAGGGGCACAGATACGCAGTATTTT. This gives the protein CASSAIGFRGTDTQYF.

The CDR3 DNA reads as TGTGCCAGCAGTCAAAAGTCCACCAATGAGCAGTTCTTC. This sequence encodes CASSQKSTNEQFF. The J gene is TRBJ2-1, the V gene TRBV25-1; no definite D call. This CDR3 comprises 13 residues. Germline V gives CDR1 MGHDK, CDR2 SYGVNS. The V end was cut by 5 bases, the J end by 6 bases, with 11 bases between. The whole variable domain, remainder taken from reference TRBV25-1 and TRBJ2-1, is EADIYQTPRYLVIGTGKKITLECSQTMGHDKMYWYQQDPGMELHLIHYSYGVNSTEKGDLSSESTVSRIRTEHFPLTLESARPSHTSQYLCASSQKSTNEQFFGPGTRLTVL.

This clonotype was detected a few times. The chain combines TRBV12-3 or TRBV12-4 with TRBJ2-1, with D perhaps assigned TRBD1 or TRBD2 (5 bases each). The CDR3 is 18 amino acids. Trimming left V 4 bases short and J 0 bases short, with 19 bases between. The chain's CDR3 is CASSSGTYAPSSYNEQFF. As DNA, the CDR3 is TGTGCCAGCAGTTCTGGGACCTATGCTCCCAGCTCCTACAATGAGCAGTTCTTC.

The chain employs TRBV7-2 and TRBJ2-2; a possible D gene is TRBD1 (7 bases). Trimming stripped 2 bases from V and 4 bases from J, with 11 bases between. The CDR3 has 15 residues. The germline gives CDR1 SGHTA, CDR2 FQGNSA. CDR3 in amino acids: CASSLQQGGTGELFF. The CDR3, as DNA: TGTGCCAGCAGCTTACAGCAGGGGGGCACCGGGGAGCTGTTTTTT.

CDR3: CASRPRVYAGYTF. CDR3 DNA sequence: TGTGCCAGCAGACCCAGGGTTTACGCTGGCTACACCTTC. The rearrangement joins TRBV7-2 to TRBJ1-2; D may be TRBD1 (5 bases). V dropped 6 bases and J dropped 7 bases, with 15 bases sitting between them. The CDR3 is made up of 13 amino acids. Germline V CDR1 and CDR2: SGHTA, FQGNSA.

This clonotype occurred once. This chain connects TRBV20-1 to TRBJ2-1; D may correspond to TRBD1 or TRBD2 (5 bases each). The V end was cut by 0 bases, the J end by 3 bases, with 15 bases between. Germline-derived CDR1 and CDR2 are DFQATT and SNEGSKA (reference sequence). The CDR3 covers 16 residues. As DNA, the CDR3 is TGCAGTGCTAGAGATCGGGGCAGGGAAGGCTACAATGAGCAGTTCTTC. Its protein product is CSARDRGREGYNEQFF.

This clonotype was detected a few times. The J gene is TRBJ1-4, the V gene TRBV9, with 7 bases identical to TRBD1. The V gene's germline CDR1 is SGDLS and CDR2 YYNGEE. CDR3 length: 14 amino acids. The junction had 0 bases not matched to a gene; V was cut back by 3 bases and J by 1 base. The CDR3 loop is CASSAGGTNEKLFF. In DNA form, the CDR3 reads TGTGCCAGCAGCGCAGGGGGAACTAATGAAAAACTGTTTTTT.

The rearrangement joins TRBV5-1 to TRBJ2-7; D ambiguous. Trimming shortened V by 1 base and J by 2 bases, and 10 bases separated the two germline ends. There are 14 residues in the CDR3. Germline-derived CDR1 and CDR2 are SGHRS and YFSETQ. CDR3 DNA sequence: TGCGCCAGCAGCTTGCACGAGCCCACCTACGAGCAGTACTTC. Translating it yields CASSLHEPTYEQYF.

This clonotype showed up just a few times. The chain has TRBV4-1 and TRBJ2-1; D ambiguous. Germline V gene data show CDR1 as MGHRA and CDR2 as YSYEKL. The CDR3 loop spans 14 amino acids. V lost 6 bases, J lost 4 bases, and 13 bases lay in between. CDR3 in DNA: TGCGCCAGCAGTAAGATCGCCCCTTACAATGAGCAGTTCTTC. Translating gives CASSKIAPYNEQFF.

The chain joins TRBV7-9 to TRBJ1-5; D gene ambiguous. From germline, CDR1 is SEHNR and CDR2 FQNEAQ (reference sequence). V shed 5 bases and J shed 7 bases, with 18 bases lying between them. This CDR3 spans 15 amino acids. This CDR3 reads CASSDGRVSRQPQHF. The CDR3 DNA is TGTGCCAGCAGCGACGGAAGGGTCAGTAGGCAGCCCCAGCATTTT.

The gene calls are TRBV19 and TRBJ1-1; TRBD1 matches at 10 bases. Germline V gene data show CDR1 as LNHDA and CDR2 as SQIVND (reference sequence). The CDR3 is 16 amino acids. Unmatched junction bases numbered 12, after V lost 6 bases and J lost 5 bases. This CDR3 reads CASRGGTGVVWTEAFF. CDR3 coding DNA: TGTGCCAGTAGGGGAGGGACAGGGGTTGTTTGGACTGAAGCTTTCTTT.

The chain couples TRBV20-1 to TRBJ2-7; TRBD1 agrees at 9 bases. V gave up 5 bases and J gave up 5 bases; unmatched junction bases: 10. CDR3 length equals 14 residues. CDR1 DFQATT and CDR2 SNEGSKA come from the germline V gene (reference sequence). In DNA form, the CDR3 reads TGCAGTGCTTTTCACGGGACAGGGATCCACGAGCAGTACTTC. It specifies CSAFHGTGIHEQYF.

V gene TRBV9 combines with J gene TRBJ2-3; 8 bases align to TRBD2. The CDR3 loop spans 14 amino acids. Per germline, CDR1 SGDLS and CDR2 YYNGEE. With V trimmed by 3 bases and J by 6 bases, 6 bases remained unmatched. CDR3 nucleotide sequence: TGTGCCAGCAGCGGGCCGGGAGGGGTTGATACGCAGTATTTT. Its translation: CASSGPGGVDTQYF.

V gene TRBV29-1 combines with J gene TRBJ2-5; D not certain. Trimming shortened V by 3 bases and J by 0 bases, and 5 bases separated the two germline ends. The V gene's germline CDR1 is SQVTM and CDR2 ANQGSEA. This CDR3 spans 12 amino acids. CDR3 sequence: CSVDQNQETQYF. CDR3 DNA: TGCAGCGTTGACCAGAACCAAGAGACCCAGTACTTC.

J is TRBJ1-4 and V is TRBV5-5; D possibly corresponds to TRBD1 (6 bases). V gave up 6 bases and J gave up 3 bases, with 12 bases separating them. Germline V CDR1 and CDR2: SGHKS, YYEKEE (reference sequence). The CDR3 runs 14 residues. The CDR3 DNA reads TGTGCCAGCAAAATCGGGACACCTAATGAAAAACTGTTTTTT. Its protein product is CASKIGTPNEKLFF.

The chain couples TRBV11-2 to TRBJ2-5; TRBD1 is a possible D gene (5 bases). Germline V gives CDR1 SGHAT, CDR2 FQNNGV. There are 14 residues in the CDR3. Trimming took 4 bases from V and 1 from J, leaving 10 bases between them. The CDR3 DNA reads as TGTGCCAGCAGCTCCACAGGCCCCCAAGAGACCCAGTACTTC. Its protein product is CASSSTGPQETQYF.

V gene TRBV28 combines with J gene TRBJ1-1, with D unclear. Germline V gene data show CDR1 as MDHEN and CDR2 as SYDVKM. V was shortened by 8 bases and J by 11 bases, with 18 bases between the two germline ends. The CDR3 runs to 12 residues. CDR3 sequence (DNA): TGTGCCAGCGCGTCCGCGGGTCGGGAGGCTTTCTTT. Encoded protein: CASASAGREAFF. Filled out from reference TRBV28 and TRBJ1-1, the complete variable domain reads DVKVTQSSRYLVKRTGEKVFLECVQDMDHENMFWYRQDPGLGLRLIYFSYDVKMKEKGDIPEGYSVSREKKERFSLILESASTNQTSMYLCASASAGREAFFGQGTRLTVV.

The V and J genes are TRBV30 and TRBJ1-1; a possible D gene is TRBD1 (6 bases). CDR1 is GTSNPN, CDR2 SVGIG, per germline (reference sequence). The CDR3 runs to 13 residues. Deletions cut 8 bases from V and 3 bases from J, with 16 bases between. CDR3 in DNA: TGTGCCGTACAGGGTCGGGGGGACACTGAAGCTTTCTTT. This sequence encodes CAVQGRGDTEAFF.

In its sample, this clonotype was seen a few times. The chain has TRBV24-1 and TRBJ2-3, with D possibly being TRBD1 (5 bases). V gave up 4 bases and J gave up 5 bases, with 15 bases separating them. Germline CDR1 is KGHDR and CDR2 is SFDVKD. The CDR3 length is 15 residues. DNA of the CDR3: TGTGCCACCAGTGAAAGGGCGACAGTGGAAGATACGCAGTATTTT. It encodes CATSERATVEDTQYF.